Ten or more counts support the clone carrying this T cell receptor beta chain. Its target is not known. From the reads, TCRdb called clonotypes with MiXCR, one entry per CDR3 protein. This sample yields approximately 990,000 distinct CDR3 sequences, of which about a third are seen a single time; 10% to 15% belongs to the top ten. This sample is part of a study of T cell repertoires in cytomegalovirus infection. The CDR3 length is 16 residues. Germline V gene lookup returns CDR1 SEHNR and CDR2 FQNEAQ (reference sequence). V lost 4 bases, J lost 4 bases, and 16 bases lay in between. The sequence was obtained from a human donor in good health (CMV status not recorded). Some clones in this sample may be carry-over from other donors' samples. The gene calls are TRBV7-9 and TRBJ1-4, with TRBD1 as a possible D gene (5 bases). The sample was cultured CD8+ T cells from PBMCs, taken from culture after CMV antigen stimulation. Written as DNA, the CDR3 is TGTGCCAGCAGCTCTCCCCCGACAGAATATAATGAAAAACTGTTTTTT. It codes for CASSSPPTEYNEKLFF. The whole variable domain, remainder taken from reference TRBV7-9 and TRBJ1-4, is DTGVSQNPRHKITKRGQNVTFRCDPISEHNRLYWYRQTLGQGPEFLTYFQNEAQLEKSRLLSDRFSAERPKGSFSTLEIQRTEQGDSAMYLCASSSPPTEYNEKLFFGSGTQLSVL.